This T cell receptor (beta chain) was observed in a study of cytomegalovirus exposure and HLA in healthy donors. In the study overall: Tens of millions of unique TCR sequences came from HLA-typed donors in an early release.

About this clone: The antigen is unknown.

CDR1 LNHDA and CDR2 SQIVND come from the germline V gene (reference sequence). The junction had 11 bases not matched to a gene; V was cut back by 6 bases and J by 4 bases. The CDR3 is 15 residues long. Whole-study findings and limits: Several top significant clusters appeared, in a later analysis, to be linked to common viral pathogens.

Vbeta (60) and Jbeta (13) primers were used in the PCR. Assay used: immunoSEQ multiplex PCR; TCRdb lists only in-frame clones, some missing. Of more than 110,000 clones listed, about 81% were seen once; the top ten hold about 7%. The chain links TRBV19 to TRBJ2-7; 8 bases match TRBD1. This sequence was found in a man aged 30 to 45 in good health and CMV-seronegative. Sequencing was performed on PBMCs. The CDR3 loop is CASSRRPGGGYEQYF. The DNA of the CDR3 is TGTGCCAGTAGCCGACGCCCAGGGGGCGGTTACGAGCAGTACTTC.